This T cell receptor (beta chain) was recovered during a study of shared clonotypes between healthy human individuals. Overall study results and limits: The study generally estimated greater richness for naive than memory subsets.

Notes on this clone: Its target is not known.

As defined, naive CD8 cells were CD45RO-negative and positively selected for CCR7, with terminally differentiated effector memory CD45RA+ cells excluded. The material for each subset, its genomic DNA, was split evenly across several immunoSEQ plates. Repertoires were generated with immunoSEQ multiplex PCR, while TCRdb's copy carries only in-frame clones and drops some. This sample carries over 800,000 clones, around 93% of them seen once, and the ten largest clones take around 24%. The specimen sequenced was naive CD8+ T cells sorted from blood. This TCR was sampled from a man under 40 in good health.

CDR3 DNA sequence: TGCGCCAGCAGCCAAGATCCAGTCGGACTCCAAGAGACCCAGTACTTC. It is translated as CASSQDPVGLQETQYF. J is TRBJ2-5 and V is TRBV4-3, with D perhaps matching TRBD2 (5 bases). V lost 0 bases, J lost 1 base, and 12 bases lay in between. CDR3 length equals 16 residues. The germline V gene encodes CDR1 LGHNA and CDR2 YSLEER.